The 23 T cell receptor beta chains presented below share a single source sample, sequenced in a study of beta chain features in type 1 diabetes (dated by TCRdb to 2017 to 2018). Library construction relied on the immunoSEQ multiplex PCR assay. All of the isolated RNA was reverse transcribed with the High Capacity cDNA Reverse Transcription Kit, so expressed TCRB transcripts were sequenced. As stored in TCRdb, this immuneACCESS dataset retains in-frame rearrangements with V and J assigned. A fraction of the clones does not appear; measured against another copy, unresolved V genes explain less than half of the discrepancy, and the remainder lacks a known reason. The sample yields tens of thousands of clones; 30% to 40% were counted once. The top ten constitute approximately 0.45% of the sample. Sequenced input: stem cell memory CD4+ T cells from blood. This sample's cell subset or site label indicates: stem cell-like memory CD4+ T cells. All receptors derive from a woman aged 18-29 years in good health.

There are a few counts of this clone. V is TRBV9 and J is TRBJ2-3; D is ambiguous. V dropped 2 bases and J dropped 6 bases, with 13 bases sitting between them. This CDR3 contains 14 residues. Germline V gives CDR1 SGDLS, CDR2 YYNGEE. The CDR3 coding sequence is TGTGCCAGCAGCGTCGTCTCGCCGCAGGATACGCAGTATTTT. It codes for CASSVVSPQDTQYF.

Turning to this clone: A read error may account for a junction end that differs from germline. The chain couples TRBV7-7 to TRBJ1-1; D is undetermined. Germline CDR1 SSHAT, CDR2 FNYEAQ (reference sequence). The CDR3 sequence is 13 residues long. CDR3 loop: CASSPLGNTEAFF. CDR3 nucleotide sequence: TGTGCTAGCAGCCCCCTAGGGAACACTGAAGCTTTCTTT.

A few counts support this clone. J is TRBJ1-1 and V is TRBV7-3; tentatively, D is TRBD1 (5 bases). V was shortened by 3 bases and J by 6 bases, with 11 bases between the two germline ends. Germline values: CDR1 SGHTA, CDR2 FQGTGA. CDR3 size: 13 residues. CDR3: CASSLGLASEAFF. The DNA for the CDR3 is TGTGCCAGCAGCTTGGGGCTGGCCTCTGAAGCTTTCTTT. Full variable domain (outside the CDR3, taken from reference TRBV7-3 and TRBJ1-1): GAGVSQTPSNKVTEKGKYVELRCDPISGHTALYWYRQSLGQGPEFLIYFQGTGAADDSGLPNDRFFAVRPEGSVSTLKIQRTERGDSAVYLCASSLGLASEAFFGQGTRLTVV.

This clone has only a few counts. The rearrangement links TRBV25-1 to TRBJ2-1; 8 positions agree with TRBD1. The J segment lost 0 bases and the V segment lost 6 bases, leaving 4 bases of the junction unmatched. The length of the CDR3 is 15 residues. The germline V gene encodes CDR1 MGHDK and CDR2 SYGVNS. The CDR3 sequence is CASRGQASSYNEQFF. Here the CDR3 DNA reads TGTGCCAGCAGGGGACAGGCGAGCTCCTACAATGAGCAGTTCTTC.

The rearrangement joins TRBV27 to TRBJ1-5; D is undetermined. This CDR3 region has 19 residues. Trimming took off 5 bases at V and 0 bases at J, with 23 bases between the two ends. The germline V gene has CDR1 MNHEY and CDR2 SMNVEV (reference sequence). CDR3 sequence: CASSPSRGQFPYSNQPQHF. The CDR3 coding sequence is TGTGCCAGCAGTCCCTCCCGAGGGCAGTTTCCTTATAGCAATCAGCCCCAGCATTTT.

This sequence joins TRBV14 and TRBJ2-4; TRBD2 matches at 9 bases. V lost 3 bases, J lost 0 bases, and 3 bases stayed unmatched. The CDR3 is made up of 16 amino acids. From germline, CDR1 is SGHDN and CDR2 FVKESK. The CDR3 nucleotides read TGTGCCAGCAGCCAGGCACTAGCGGGAGCCAAAAACATTCAGTACTTC. Its protein product is CASSQALAGAKNIQYF.

The chain couples TRBV30 to TRBJ1-5, with D perhaps TRBD1 (6 bases). CDR1 is GTSNPN and CDR2 is SVGIG in the germline V gene (reference sequence). V lost 2 bases and J 3 bases, leaving 11 bases between the germline ends. The CDR3 runs 14 residues. The CDR3 sequence is CAWSLSGDNQPQHF. In nucleotides, the CDR3 is TGTGCCTGGAGTCTCTCAGGGGACAATCAGCCCCAGCATTTT.

This clone was counted many times. V gene TRBV13 combines with J gene TRBJ2-5; 10 positions agree with TRBD2. CDR3 length equals 16 residues. The V gene's germline CDR1 is PRHDT and CDR2 FYEKMQ (reference sequence). Losses at the gene ends were 2 bases for V and 5 bases for J; bases not matched to a gene: 8. This chain's CDR3 is CASSLRRAGGFETQYF. In DNA form, the CDR3 reads TGTGCCAGCAGCTTACGTCGAGCGGGGGGGTTTGAGACCCAGTACTTC.

This sequence joins TRBV4-2 and TRBJ1-2; D possibly corresponds to TRBD1 (6 bases). The CDR3 loop spans 16 amino acids. The ends were cut back, 1 base at V and 7 bases at J, with 19 bases in the middle. CDR1 is LGHNA and CDR2 is YNFKEQ in the germline V gene. The CDR3 bases are TGTGCCAGCAGCCAAGTGTCAGGGGCGGATGGCTTTGGCTACACCTTC. This encodes CASSQVSGADGFGYTF.

This clone was seen only a few times. This chain connects TRBV2 to TRBJ1-2; maybe TRBD1 (5 bases). V was shortened by 0 bases and J by 7 bases, with 15 bases between the two germline ends. The CDR3 contains 15 residues. Germline values: CDR1 SNHLY, CDR2 FYNNEI. CDR3 sequence: CASSEAGPTGGGYTF. In nucleotides, the CDR3 is TGTGCCAGCAGTGAAGCGGGACCAACGGGGGGTGGCTACACCTTC.

This chain links TRBV7-2 with TRBJ1-5, with a weak D call TRBD1 (6 bases). Trimming removed 5 bases from V and 7 bases from J, with 18 bases in between. The CDR3 totals 15 residues. Per germline, CDR1 SGHTA and CDR2 FQGNSA. The CDR3 bases are TGTGCCAGCAGCGCCCTAGCGGGGGCCGAACAGCCCCAGCATTTT. Protein sequence: CASSALAGAEQPQHF.

The chain carries TRBV4-3 and TRBJ2-3, with TRBD1 matching 7 bases. J was trimmed by 6 bases and V by 4 bases; bases with no gene match: 4. Germline V gene lookup returns CDR1 LGHNA and CDR2 YSLEER. The length of the CDR3 is 13 residues. DNA of the CDR3: TGCGCCAGCAGCCTTGACAGGGCCGATACGCAGTATTTT. This codes for CASSLDRADTQYF.

In its sample, this clone was seen a few times. V usage is TRBV30 and J usage is TRBJ2-7, with D possibly being TRBD2 (5 bases). CDR3 length: 15 residues. Trimming pared 8 bases from V and 2 bases from J, leaving 22 bases between. Germline-derived CDR1 and CDR2 are GTSNPN and SVGIG (reference sequence). In DNA, the CDR3 is TGTGCCAGCAGCTTAGCGTTGGCTCGTACCTACGAGCAGTACTTC. Translating gives CASSLALARTYEQYF.

This clone occurred a few times. The CDR3 is CASSPVGGTMNTEAFF. Written as DNA, the CDR3 is TGCGCCAGCAGCCCGGTGGGGGGGACAATGAACACTGAAGCTTTCTTT. The rearrangement joins TRBV5-1 to TRBJ1-1, with D maybe TRBD1 (6 bases). The CDR3 runs 16 residues. Between the trimmed V and J ends, which lost 4 bases and 0 bases, there was a span of 16 bases. The V gene's germline CDR1 is SGHRS and CDR2 YFSETQ.

A few counts support this clone. The chain combines TRBV14 with TRBJ1-1, with a weak D call TRBD1 (5 bases). Germline V gene sequence: CDR1 SGHDN, CDR2 FVKESK. Trimming stripped 3 bases from V and 8 bases from J, with 16 bases between. The CDR3 consists of 14 residues. CDR3: CASSQMAWGVEAFF. The CDR3 coding sequence is TGTGCCAGCAGCCAGATGGCCTGGGGGGTGGAAGCTTTCTTT.

The V gene is TRBV2, the J gene TRBJ2-3; D might be TRBD2 (6 bases). V was pared by 3 bases and J by 1 base, with 11 bases between. The CDR3 length is 15 residues. CDR1 is SNHLY and CDR2 is FYNNEI in the germline V gene. CDR3 sequence reads: CASSDRRGGTDTQYF. CDR3 DNA: TGTGCCAGCAGTGATCGGCGGGGTGGCACAGATACGCAGTATTTT.

The chain combines TRBV19 with TRBJ1-1, with 12 bases lining up with TRBD1. The CDR3 totals 16 residues. Germline values: CDR1 LNHDA, CDR2 SQIVND (reference sequence). The V gene end was trimmed by 7 bases and the J gene end by 2 bases; junction bases not matched to a gene: 8. The CDR3 DNA follows: TGTGCCAGTAACTCGGGACAGGGGGCCGTTAACACTGAAGCTTTCTTT. Translating gives CASNSGQGAVNTEAFF.

The chain has TRBV18 and TRBJ1-5, with a weak D call TRBD1 (5 bases). The CDR3 consists of 14 residues. Deletions cut 5 bases from V and 6 bases from J, with 14 bases between. CDR1 and CDR2 (germline): KGHSH, LQKENI. CDR3 DNA sequence: TGTGCCAGCTCAACGCGGGGCCGGAGTCAGCCCCAGCATTTT. Amino acids: CASSTRGRSQPQHF.

The sample holds a few counts of this clone. The V and J genes are TRBV9 and TRBJ2-3, with 9 bases matching TRBD1. The V gene end was trimmed by 2 bases and the J gene end by 8 bases; junction bases not matched to a gene: 6. The germline V gene has CDR1 SGDLS and CDR2 YYNGEE. The CDR3 runs to 14 residues. CDR3 bases: TGTGCCAGCAGCGTCCGGGACAGGGACAGTACGCAGTATTTT. Its translation: CASSVRDRDSTQYF.

This chain connects TRBV18 to TRBJ2-3, with a tentative D call TRBD2 (5 bases). V lost 0 bases and J lost 5, with 18 bases in between. The germline CDR1 and CDR2 sequences are KGHSH and LQKENI. This CDR3 is 17 amino acids long. In nucleotides, the CDR3 is TGTGCCAGCTCACCACCCGGCGGGTTCGGGCCTGGAGATACGCAGTATTTT. Amino acid sequence: CASSPPGGFGPGDTQYF.

The chain links TRBV18 to TRBJ1-2; 7 bases match TRBD1. This CDR3 is built from 15 residues. Germline CDR1 and CDR2: KGHSH and LQKENI. The trim removed 0 bases at V and 0 bases at J, leaving 1 base unmatched. The CDR3 DNA is TGTGCCAGCTCACCACCGACAGGGTCTAACTATGGCTACACCTTC. Its protein is CASSPPTGSNYGYTF.

The genes are TRBV19 and TRBJ1-5; 7 bases align to TRBD1. With V trimmed by 8 bases and J by 2 bases, 6 bases remained unmatched. The CDR3 covers 14 residues. Germline V CDR1 and CDR2: LNHDA, SQIVND (reference sequence). The CDR3 coding sequence is TGTGCCAGTGACAGGGTCTGGGGCAATCAGCCCCAGCATTTT. As protein: CASDRVWGNQPQHF.

The V call is TRBV6-6, the J call TRBJ2-3; D is uncertain. The V gene's germline CDR1 is MNHNY and CDR2 SVGAGI (reference sequence). The CDR3 contains 13 residues. Trimming pared 7 bases from V and 4 bases from J, leaving 12 bases between. The CDR3 bases are TGTGCCAGCAAATTAATGGCAGCAGATACGCAGTATTTT. Protein product: CASKLMAADTQYF.